One and the same sample provided the 21 T cell receptor beta chains below, sequenced in a study of blood T cell repertoires in COVID-19. Method: immunoSEQ multiplex PCR; TCRdb's copy keeps in-frame clones and lacks some. The sample shows about 310,000 clones, about nine tenths of them seen only once. The sequenced sample consisted of peripheral blood. The receptors stem from a man aged 18 to 29 with active or convalescent COVID-19.

The chain joins TRBV2 to TRBJ1-6; tentatively, D is TRBD1 (5 bases). Trimming removed 6 bases at V and 4 bases at J, with 16 bases between. The CDR3 is made up of 16 amino acids. Germline CDR1 is SNHLY and CDR2 is FYNNEI. CDR3 loop: CASSVPPTGYNSPLHF. Here the CDR3 DNA reads TGTGCCAGCAGCGTACCTCCAACAGGATATAATTCACCCCTCCACTTT.

This chain uses TRBV11-2 with TRBJ2-7, with 7 bases matching TRBD1. Germline trimming cut 5 bases from V and 0 bases from J; bases unmatched to any gene: 1. CDR1 is SGHAT, CDR2 FQNNGV, per germline. The CDR3 spans 13 residues. The CDR3 here is CASSGDSSYEQYF. Here the CDR3 DNA reads TGTGCCAGCAGCGGGGACAGCTCCTACGAGCAGTACTTC.

The J gene is TRBJ2-1, the V gene TRBV28; 9 nucleotides line up with TRBD2. With 2 bases clipped from V and 3 bases from J, the junction kept 2 bases outside the gene matches. The CDR3 runs 15 residues. Germline V gene data show CDR1 as MDHEN and CDR2 as SYDVKM. The CDR3, as DNA: TGTGCCAGCAGTTTAGGCGGGAGGGTCTACAATGAGCAGTTCTTC. The encoded protein is CASSLGGRVYNEQFF.

The J gene is TRBJ2-7, the V gene TRBV13, with 8 bases fitting TRBD1. CDR1 is PRHDT and CDR2 is FYEKMQ in the germline V gene (reference sequence). CDR3 size: 14 residues. V lost 4 bases and J lost 3; bases outside the gene matches: 5. The CDR3 region is CASSSDRGGYEQYF. CDR3 bases: TGTGCCAGCAGCTCTGACAGGGGAGGCTACGAGCAGTACTTC. Based on the CDR3 plus reference TRBV13 and TRBJ2-7, the full variable domain is AAGVIQSPRHLIKEKRETATLKCYPIPRHDTVYWYQQGPGQDPQFLISFYEKMQSDKGSIPDRFSAQQFSDYHSELNMSSLELGDSALYFCASSSDRGGYEQYFGPGTRLTVT.

This clone was found a few times. The chain links TRBV4-1 to TRBJ2-2, with 9 bases lining up with TRBD1. The ends lost 3 bases at V and 4 bases at J; junction bases unmatched: 3. The CDR3 has 15 residues. Germline CDR1 is MGHRA and CDR2 is YSYEKL. CDR3 bases: TGCGCCAGCAGCCATAGGACAGGGGCCACCGGGGAGCTGTTTTTT. This sequence encodes CASSHRTGATGELFF.

The chain employs TRBV11-3 and TRBJ2-2; 11 positions agree with TRBD2. Germline V gene sequence: CDR1 SGHNT, CDR2 YENEEA. J gave up 7 bases and V 5 bases, and 12 bases lay outside the gene matches. The CDR3 totals 17 residues. The CDR3 region has the DNA TGTGCCAGCAGCCCCTCCTTTAGCGGGGGGGCCGTCGGGGAGCTGTTTTTT. Translation gives CASSPSFSGGAVGELFF.

This sequence joins TRBV19 and TRBJ1-1, with unresolved D. The V end was cut by 8 bases, the J end by 0 bases, with 16 bases between. The CDR3 contains 15 residues. Germline values: CDR1 LNHDA, CDR2 SQIVND (reference sequence). Written as DNA, the CDR3 is TGTGCCAGTCGGGATGGGAGGGAGATGAACACTGAAGCTTTCTTT. Its translation is CASRDGREMNTEAFF.

The V and J genes are TRBV24-1 and TRBJ2-4, with D possibly matching TRBD2 (6 bases). Trimming took off 9 bases at V and 1 base at J, with 9 bases between the two ends. Germline lookup yields CDR1 KGHDR and CDR2 SFDVKD. This CDR3 is built from 13 residues. CDR3 sequence reads: CATSEGAKNIQYF. CDR3 nucleotides: TGTGCCACCTCGGAGGGGGCCAAAAACATTCAGTACTTC.

The chain carries TRBV6-2 or TRBV6-3 and TRBJ2-1; 8 bases match TRBD1. The CDR3 spans 14 residues. J lost 7 bases, V lost 6 bases, and 8 bases had no gene match. Germline loops: CDR1 MNHEY, CDR2 SVGEGT. The CDR3 sequence is CASSSGTGRNEQFF. In DNA, the CDR3 is TGTGCCAGCAGCTCCGGGACAGGTCGAAATGAGCAGTTCTTC.

The V call is TRBV23-1, the J call TRBJ1-5, with D unresolved. TRBV23-1 is noted as an ORF with a role that remains uncertain. This CDR3 is built from 15 residues. The germline V and J ends were trimmed by 7 bases and 4 bases, with 17 bases remaining between them. The CDR3 region is CASTTLGGCNQPQHF. The CDR3 DNA follows: TGCGCCAGCACTACCCTGGGAGGGTGTAATCAGCCCCAGCATTTT.

The chain couples TRBV19 to TRBJ2-5, with a tentative D call TRBD1 (6 bases). The CDR3 runs 13 residues. Per the germline V gene, CDR1 is LNHDA and CDR2 is SQIVND (reference sequence). Trimming shortened V by 3 bases and J by 5 bases, and 10 bases separated the two germline ends. The CDR3 bases are TGTGCCAGTAGTATGAACAGGGCGGAGACCCAGTACTTC. Its translation: CASSMNRAETQYF.

This clone was recorded once. V usage is TRBV6-5 and J usage is TRBJ2-3; tentative D call: TRBD2 (6 bases). The length of the CDR3 is 14 residues. Germline-derived CDR1 and CDR2 are MNHEY and SVGAGI. Trimming took 7 bases from V and 0 from J, leaving 11 bases between them. This chain's CDR3 is CASTAGLSTDTQYF. The CDR3 coding sequence is TGTGCCAGCACCGCGGGACTCAGCACAGATACGCAGTATTTT.

V and J are TRBV19 and TRBJ1-4; D ambiguous. Deletions cut 5 bases from V and 1 base from J, with 14 bases between. The CDR3 has 16 residues. The germline V gene has CDR1 LNHDA and CDR2 SQIVND (reference sequence). The CDR3 region is CASSPPVRKTNEKLFF. In nucleotides, the CDR3 is TGTGCCAGTAGTCCGCCAGTGAGGAAAACTAATGAAAAACTGTTTTTT. Based on the CDR3 plus reference TRBV19 and TRBJ1-4, the full variable domain is DGGITQSPKYLFRKEGQNVTLSCEQNLNHDAMYWYRQDPGQGLRLIYYSQIVNDFQKGDIAEGYSVSREKKESFPLTVTSAQKNPTAFYLCASSPPVRKTNEKLFFGSGTQLSVL.

The gene calls are TRBV9 and TRBJ1-2; perhaps TRBD1 as D (6 bases). With 4 bases removed from V and 3 bases from J, the gap between germline ends came to 16 bases. CDR3 length: 15 amino acids. Germline V CDR1 and CDR2: SGDLS, YYNGEE. CDR3 protein: CASSLAPGHHYGYTF. CDR3 DNA: TGTGCCAGCAGCCTCGCACCGGGACACCACTATGGCTACACCTTC.

V usage is TRBV6-5 and J usage is TRBJ1-1; the D is unclear. This CDR3 has 13 amino acids. Trimming shortened V by 2 bases and J by 0 bases, and 4 bases separated the two germline ends. Germline loops: CDR1 MNHEY, CDR2 SVGAGI. The CDR3 loop reads CASSYNLNTEAFF. The DNA of the CDR3 is TGTGCCAGCAGTTACAACTTGAACACTGAAGCTTTCTTT.

J is TRBJ1-6 and V is TRBV9; D is perhaps TRBD1 (5 bases). The ends were cut back, 0 bases at V and 8 bases at J, with 12 bases in the middle. Looked up from germline, CDR1 is SGDLS and CDR2 is YYNGEE. This CDR3 region has 15 residues. Written as DNA, the CDR3 is TGTGCCAGCAGCGTAGGCGGGACGGGGTATTCACCCCTCCACTTT. It encodes CASSVGGTGYSPLHF.

CDR3 residues: CASSAGDRGRANEKLFF. In nucleotides, the CDR3 is TGTGCCAGCAGCGCCGGGGACAGGGGGCGGGCTAATGAAAAACTGTTTTTT. V usage is TRBV13 and J usage is TRBJ1-4; 12 bases align to TRBD1. CDR1 is PRHDT, CDR2 FYEKMQ, per germline (reference sequence). Trimming took 5 bases from V and 3 from J; bases not matched to a gene: 7. The CDR3 has 17 residues.

V gene TRBV5-1 combines with J gene TRBJ2-3; tentative D call: TRBD1 (6 bases). The V gene's germline CDR1 is SGHRS and CDR2 YFSETQ. Trimming took off 2 bases at V and 3 bases at J, with 13 bases between the two ends. This CDR3 comprises 15 residues. The CDR3 region is CASSLQGAGTDTQYF. CDR3 DNA sequence: TGCGCCAGCAGCTTACAGGGCGCTGGGACAGATACGCAGTATTTT.

The J gene is TRBJ2-1, the V gene TRBV7-2; D unresolved. In germline, CDR1 is SGHTA, CDR2 FQGNSA. CDR3 length: 14 residues. V gave up 1 base and J gave up 7 bases, with 11 bases separating them. CDR3 coding DNA: TGTGCCAGCAGCTTAGGTATAGTTTGGAATGAGCAGTTCTTC. Amino acids: CASSLGIVWNEQFF.

The gene calls are TRBV9 and TRBJ2-7; D is perhaps TRBD1 (6 bases). The V end was cut by 0 bases, the J end by 8 bases, with 12 bases between. Germline CDR1 and CDR2: SGDLS and YYNGEE. This CDR3 comprises 13 residues. The CDR3, as DNA: TGTGCCAGCAGCGTAGGGTTTCAGGGGCAGCAGTACTTC. It specifies CASSVGFQGQQYF.

V is TRBV27 and J is TRBJ2-5, with 10 bases matching TRBD2. CDR3 length equals 16 residues. V shed 4 bases, J shed 5 bases, and the junction held 10 bases outside the gene matches. Germline CDR1 is MNHEY and CDR2 is SMNVEV (reference sequence). This chain's CDR3 is CASSSLAGFNMETQYF. The CDR3 DNA reads TGTGCCAGCAGTTCACTAGCGGGATTCAACATGGAGACCCAGTACTTC.